This T cell receptor (beta chain) was recovered during a study of blood T cell repertoires in COVID-19. V lost 6 bases and J lost 8, with 20 bases in between. The CDR3 has 15 amino acids. Germline CDR1 and CDR2: SGHRS and YFSETQ. In the authors' workflow: Amplification with reference gene primers provided the estimates of nucleated cell counts. Sequencing used immunoSEQ multiplex PCR; TCRdb keeps in-frame clones, though not all of them. The D gene and trimming were derived from the DNA, and the V and J assignments and clone size from that table. Of about 140,000 clones listed, 80% to 85% are singletons.

The sample comprised peripheral blood. The TCR sequence derives from a human donor in a cohort sampled during active COVID-19. The rearrangement links TRBV5-1 to TRBJ1-4, with D possibly matching TRBD1 (6 bases). The CDR3 here is CASTDPGAGGEKLFF. In DNA, the CDR3 is TGCGCCAGCACCGACCCAGGGGCTGGTGGGGAAAAACTGTTTTTT.